The 26 T cell receptor beta chains listed next were all sequenced from one sample in a study. MiXCR was run by TCRdb on the RT-PCR reads, yielding one entry per CDR3 protein. In the table there are about 680,000 distinct CDR3 sequences, 14% of which are singletons. The sequenced sample consisted of memory CD4+ T cells from blood. The origin of the receptors is a female donor in good health, serving as a healthy control.

The V gene is TRBV3-1, the J gene TRBJ2-1; D gene uncertain. CDR1 and CDR2 from the germline V gene are LGHDT and YNNKEL (reference sequence). Trimming took off 3 bases at V and 12 bases at J, with 15 bases between the two ends. The CDR3 is made up of 13 amino acids. DNA of the CDR3: TGTGCCAGCAGCCACCCGGACCGGCCCCGGCAGTTCTTC. This codes for CASSHPDRPRQFF.

This chain links TRBV6-5 with TRBJ1-5, with TRBD1 matching 7 bases. The CDR3 has 14 residues. The junction had 9 bases not matched to a gene; V was cut back by 6 bases and J by 7 bases. Germline CDR1 reads MNHEY; CDR2 reads SVGAGI. CDR3 sequence reads: CASSRGGEGQPQHF. CDR3 coding DNA: TGTGCCAGCAGCCGAGGGGGCGAGGGGCAGCCCCAGCATTTT.

Only a few counts were recorded for this clonotype. V gene TRBV18 combines with J gene TRBJ2-3; TRBD1 might be the D (6 bases). With 3 bases removed from V and 5 bases from J, the gap between germline ends came to 15 bases. CDR1 and CDR2 (germline): KGHSH, LQKENI. The CDR3 has 15 residues. The CDR3 spells CASSPEGVAVDTQYF. CDR3 nucleotide sequence: TGTGCCAGCTCACCCGAGGGGGTAGCCGTAGATACGCAGTATTTT.

This clonotype was seen more than once but under ten times. The chain uses TRBV10-3 and TRBJ1-1, with a weak D call TRBD1 (5 bases). Trimming pared 5 bases from V and 1 base from J, leaving 11 bases between. The CDR3 length is 14 residues. The germline gives CDR1 ENHRY, CDR2 SYGVKD. This CDR3 reads CAISSRTQNTEAFF. As DNA, the CDR3 is TGTGCCATCAGTTCCCGGACACAGAACACTGAAGCTTTCTTT.

This clonotype was detected many times. The genes are TRBV7-7 and TRBJ2-7; 7 nucleotides agree with TRBD1. Trimming cost V 5 bases and J 2 bases; bases outside gene matches: 12. The CDR3 is made up of 16 amino acids. Germline CDR1 SSHAT, CDR2 FNYEAQ (reference sequence). CDR3: CASSKFRDSQTYEQYF. CDR3 DNA sequence: TGTGCCAGCAGCAAATTTCGGGACAGTCAGACCTACGAGCAGTACTTC.

The chain joins TRBV3-1 to TRBJ2-3, with 11 nucleotides matching TRBD2. Trimming at V came to 0 bases and at J to 4 bases, leaving 9 bases not matched to a gene. The germline CDR1 and CDR2 sequences are LGHDT and YNNKEL (reference sequence). This CDR3 has 18 amino acids. CDR3 nucleotides: TGTGCCAGCAGCCAAGATTCCCCTAGCGGGGGGACCCCAGATACGCAGTATTTT. Protein sequence: CASSQDSPSGGTPDTQYF.

The sample holds many counts of this clonotype. The chain combines TRBV5-1 with TRBJ2-3; D perhaps matches TRBD2 (6 bases). This CDR3 comprises 13 residues. Germline V lookup: CDR1 SGHRS, CDR2 YFSETQ. Trimming left V 3 bases short and J 4 bases short, with 9 bases between. The CDR3 coding sequence is TGCGCCAGCAGCTCCAGGGACTCAGATACGCAGTATTTT. It is translated as CASSSRDSDTQYF.

This clonotype appeared a few times. The rearrangement joins TRBV24-1 to TRBJ2-5; maybe TRBD1 (7 bases). Germline V lookup: CDR1 KGHDR, CDR2 SFDVKD. The V end lost 7 bases, the J end lost 7 bases, and 15 bases lay between the germline ends. This CDR3 contains 13 residues. For the CDR3, the DNA is TGTGCCACCAGCGGGACAGCCGGGGGGACCCAGTACTTC. It translates to CATSGTAGGTQYF.

The J gene is TRBJ1-1, the V gene TRBV2; tentative D call: TRBD1 (6 bases). With 4 bases removed from V and 5 bases from J, the gap between germline ends came to 14 bases. The CDR3 runs 14 residues. CDR1 and CDR2 (germline): SNHLY, FYNNEI. In nucleotides, the CDR3 is TGTGCCAGCAGTGCCAATGGGGGGCGTACTGAAGCTTTCTTT. Encoded protein: CASSANGGRTEAFF.

In this sample, this clonotype turned up a few times. This chain connects TRBV24-1 to TRBJ1-3; TRBD1 is a possible D gene (6 bases). The CDR3 covers 15 residues. V lost 7 bases and J lost 3, with 15 bases in between. CDR1 and CDR2 (germline): KGHDR, SFDVKD. CDR3 sequence reads: CATSAGAPGGNTIYF. The CDR3 bases are TGTGCCACCAGCGCGGGGGCCCCTGGTGGAAACACCATATATTTT.

This clonotype was counted many times. V usage is TRBV6-2 or TRBV6-3 and J usage is TRBJ2-1; 13 nucleotides match TRBD2. This CDR3 comprises 19 residues. CDR1 is MNHEY and CDR2 is SVGEGT in the germline V gene. V lost 4 bases and J lost 4; bases outside the gene matches: 13. The CDR3 loop is CASSFLISGLAGPYNEQFF. The CDR3 DNA sequence: TGTGCCAGCAGTTTTCTAATCTCGGGACTAGCGGGACCTTACAATGAGCAGTTCTTC.

The chain links TRBV10-2 to TRBJ2-7; weak D call: TRBD2 (6 bases). Trimming pared 6 bases from V and 6 bases from J, leaving 15 bases between. This CDR3 region has 13 residues. Germline assignment: CDR1 WSHSY and CDR2 SAAADI. The CDR3 nucleotides read TGCGCCAGCAGACCGACGCAAGCGGGCGAGCAGTACTTC. Translated: CASRPTQAGEQYF.

The chain has TRBV20-1 and TRBJ2-3; D assignment may be TRBD1 or TRBD2 (6 bases each). Trimming shortened V by 0 bases and J by 5 bases, and 12 bases separated the two germline ends. CDR3 length: 14 amino acids. Germline lookup yields CDR1 DFQATT and CDR2 SNEGSKA (reference sequence). CDR3 protein: CSARDGRGGDTQYF. The DNA of the CDR3 is TGCAGTGCTAGAGACGGCAGGGGAGGAGATACGCAGTATTTT.

The V and J genes are TRBV18 and TRBJ1-1; D remains unclear. There are 15 residues in the CDR3. V was shortened by 1 base and J by 1 base, with 10 bases between the two germline ends. CDR1 KGHSH and CDR2 LQKENI come from the germline V gene. Here the CDR3 reads CASSPRREGNTEAFF. DNA of the CDR3: TGTGCCAGCTCACCACGAAGGGAGGGGAACACTGAAGCTTTCTTT.

This clonotype was observed a few times. The V gene is TRBV15, the J gene TRBJ2-7, with D possibly called TRBD1 or TRBD2 (6 bases each). Trimming shortened V by 0 bases and J by 4 bases, and 16 bases separated the two germline ends. This CDR3 contains 16 residues. Germline values: CDR1 LNHNV, CDR2 YYDKDF (reference sequence). The CDR3 reads CATSREPPGASYEQYF. CDR3 nucleotides: TGTGCCACCAGCAGAGAACCCCCGGGGGCGTCTTACGAGCAGTACTTC.

This chain connects TRBV3-1 to TRBJ2-5, with no clear D. The CDR3 spans 14 residues. V lost 1 base, J lost 3 bases, and 9 bases lay in between. From germline, CDR1 is LGHDT and CDR2 YNNKEL (reference sequence). CDR3 protein: CASSQVLGKETQYF. CDR3 bases: TGTGCCAGCAGCCAAGTTCTGGGTAAAGAGACCCAGTACTTC.

This clonotype showed up just a few times. The CDR3 protein is CASSVSRDNTLGAKNIQYF. For the CDR3, the DNA is TGTGCCAGCAGCGTTTCCCGGGACAATACCTTAGGGGCCAAAAACATTCAGTACTTC. J is TRBJ2-4 and V is TRBV9; perhaps TRBD1 as D (6 bases). Germline V gene lookup returns CDR1 SGDLS and CDR2 YYNGEE. CDR3 size: 19 residues. V was pared by 2 bases and J by 1 base, with 22 bases between.

This clonotype was seen more than once but under ten times. The chain is built from TRBV9 and TRBJ2-1; TRBD1 is a possible D gene (6 bases). Germline V gene sequence: CDR1 SGDLS, CDR2 YYNGEE. There are 16 residues in the CDR3. With 0 bases removed from V and 4 bases from J, the gap between germline ends came to 14 bases. The DNA of the CDR3 is TGTGCCAGCAGCGTAGAGGGACACTCCCTGTACAATGAGCAGTTCTTC. This sequence encodes CASSVEGHSLYNEQFF. Looking up the rest from reference TRBV9 and TRBJ2-1 gives the full variable domain: DSGVTQTPKHLITATGQRVTLRCSPRSGDLSVYWYQQSLDQGLQFLIQYYNGEERAKGNILERFSAQQFPDLHSELNLSSLELGDSALYFCASSVEGHSLYNEQFFGPGTRLTVL.

The table lists this clonotype with many counts. This chain joins TRBV6-5 and TRBJ1-1; D possibly corresponds to TRBD1 (6 bases). V was trimmed by 2 bases and J by 5 bases, leaving 15 bases between them. The CDR3 runs to 15 residues. Germline CDR1 reads MNHEY; CDR2 reads SVGAGI. CDR3 nucleotide sequence: TGTGCCAGCAGTTACGGCAGGGGCAGAGGGACTGAAGCTTTCTTT. Amino acid sequence: CASSYGRGRGTEAFF.

This rearrangement joins TRBV5-5 to TRBJ2-7; 13 bases fit TRBD2. Unmatched junction bases numbered 3, after V lost 0 bases and J lost 6 bases. The CDR3 sequence is 15 residues long. Germline lookup yields CDR1 SGHKS and CDR2 YYEKEE (reference sequence). CDR3 bases: TGTGCCAGCAGCTTGGCGGGACTAGCGGGATCCGAGCAGTACTTC. Encoded protein: CASSLAGLAGSEQYF.

This clonotype came up a few times. Written as DNA, the CDR3 is TGTGCCAGCAGCGTAGATGTAGGCCCCTACGAGCAGTACTTC. Translation: CASSVDVGPYEQYF. This sequence joins TRBV9 and TRBJ2-7, with D uncertain. The germline CDR1 and CDR2 sequences are SGDLS and YYNGEE. CDR3 length: 14 amino acids. The V and J ends lost 0 bases and 2 bases respectively, with 9 bases between them. The whole variable domain, filled in from reference TRBV9 and TRBJ2-7, reads DSGVTQTPKHLITATGQRVTLRCSPRSGDLSVYWYQQSLDQGLQFLIQYYNGEERAKGNILERFSAQQFPDLHSELNLSSLELGDSALYFCASSVDVGPYEQYFGPGTRLTVT.

The V gene is TRBV21-1, the J gene TRBJ2-5. TRBV21-1 counts as a pseudogene. The length of the CDR3 is 14 residues. The DNA of the CDR3 is TGTGCCAGCAGCTTTGGACGGAAACAAGAGACCCAGTACTTC. Translated: CASSFGRKQETQYF.

This clonotype was counted between two and nine times. The chain employs TRBV18 and TRBJ2-3, with TRBD1 identical over 9 bases. Germline V gene lookup returns CDR1 KGHSH and CDR2 LQKENI. With V trimmed by 3 bases and J by 2 bases, 3 bases remained unmatched. This CDR3 comprises 15 residues. CDR3 in amino acids: CASSPRTGATDTQYF. CDR3 nucleotide sequence: TGTGCCAGCTCACCCCGGACAGGGGCCACAGATACGCAGTATTTT.

This chain uses TRBV27 with TRBJ2-3, with 7 bases aligning to TRBD2. The V and J ends lost 0 bases and 5 bases, in that order; junction bases with no gene match: 8. This CDR3 is 16 amino acids long. Germline CDR1 and CDR2: MNHEY and SMNVEV (reference sequence). The CDR3, as DNA: TGTGCCAGCAGTTTATCAGGCGGGAGAATGGGAGATACGCAGTATTTT. Protein: CASSLSGGRMGDTQYF.

In its sample, this clonotype was seen once. The chain combines TRBV27 with TRBJ2-1; the D gene is possibly TRBD2 (7 bases). CDR1 and CDR2 from the germline V gene are MNHEY and SMNVEV (reference sequence). The CDR3 is 16 amino acids. Trimming shortened V by 0 bases and J by 9 bases, and 18 bases separated the two germline ends. In nucleotides, the CDR3 is TGTGCCAGCAGTTTATCGAATGGGGGGGCGCCCCTTGAGCAGTTCTTC. This encodes CASSLSNGGAPLEQFF.

This clonotype appeared once. The chain is built from TRBV11-2 and TRBJ2-7; TRBD2 matches at 8 bases. V was clipped by 5 bases and J by 1 base; unmatched bases: 10. The CDR3 is 16 amino acids. Germline V gene lookup returns CDR1 SGHAT and CDR2 FQNNGV. Here the CDR3 reads CASSARLARKSYEQYF. CDR3 sequence (DNA): TGTGCCAGCAGCGCTAGACTAGCGCGGAAATCCTACGAGCAGTACTTC.